One sample yielded the 31 T cell receptor beta chains listed below, sequenced in a study of early T cells in non-severe SARS-CoV-2 infection. Each CDR3 protein gets one entry after TCRdb re-called the 5' RACE reads with MiXCR. The repertoire has 95,000 to 120,000 distinct CDR3 sequences, about 12% of them found once; the top ten carry less than 3.5%. The sample taken for sequencing was whole blood. The source is an adult who was a healthcare worker with PCR-confirmed SARS-CoV-2 infection or an uninfected control (not recorded which).

This clonotype was counted ten times or more. This rearrangement joins TRBV18 to TRBJ2-7; 8 bases line up with TRBD1. Germline V gene sequence: CDR1 KGHSH, CDR2 LQKENI. Unmatched junction bases numbered 7, after V lost 6 bases and J lost 3 bases. This CDR3 comprises 14 residues. The CDR3 loop reads CASSLTGESYEQYF. The CDR3 DNA reads TGTGCCAGCTCCCTGACAGGGGAAAGCTACGAGCAGTACTTC. The variable domain in full, completed from reference TRBV18 and TRBJ2-7, reads NAGVMQNPRHLVRRRGQEARLRCSPMKGHSHVYWYRQLPEEGLKFMVYLQKENIIDESGMPKERFSAEFPKEGPSILRIQQVVRGDSAAYFCASSLTGESYEQYFGPGTRLTVT.

With respect to this clonotype: This may come from a read error, since a much larger clone is one base off. The chain uses TRBV5-4 and TRBJ2-1, with D perhaps TRBD1 (5 bases). V was cut by 0 bases and J by 6 bases, with 16 bases left in between. Germline V lookup: CDR1 SGHNT, CDR2 YYREEE (reference sequence). The CDR3 consists of 16 residues. The CDR3 DNA is TGTGCCAGCAGCTTGGAGGCCAGGGAAACTTGCAATGAGCAGTTCTTC. It translates to CASSLEARETCNEQFF.

The sample holds a few counts of this clonotype. This chain connects TRBV19 to TRBJ2-2; D gene uncertain. The CDR3 length is 15 residues. The ends were cut back, 6 bases at V and 2 bases at J, with 13 bases in the middle. Germline CDR1 and CDR2: LNHDA and SQIVND (reference sequence). The CDR3, as DNA: TGTGCCAGTAGACAATACGAATTTAACACCGGGGAGCTGTTTTTT. Its protein is CASRQYEFNTGELFF.

This clonotype was detected ten times or more. The CDR3 sequence: CASSLAGNRNSGNTIYF. The CDR3 bases are TGTGCCAGCAGCTTAGCAGGCAACCGGAACTCTGGAAACACCATATATTTT. The chain combines TRBV7-9 with TRBJ1-3; D unresolved. CDR3 length: 17 residues. Trimming shortened V by 0 bases and J by 0 bases, and 12 bases separated the two germline ends. Germline V gene data show CDR1 as SEHNR and CDR2 as FQNEAQ (reference sequence). The variable domain in full, with the rest retrieved from reference TRBV7-9 and TRBJ1-3, is DTGVSQNPRHKITKRGQNVTFRCDPISEHNRLYWYRQTLGQGPEFLTYFQNEAQLEKSRLLSDRFSAERPKGSFSTLEIQRTEQGDSAMYLCASSLAGNRNSGNTIYFGEGSWLTVV.

The CDR3 bases are TGCAGTGCTAGAGATCTCGTCGGGCCTGCAGGGTTGAGCAATCAGCCCCAGCATTTT. Translated: CSARDLVGPAGLSNQPQHF. The chain recombines TRBV20-1 with TRBJ1-5, with D tentatively TRBD1 (5 bases). CDR3 length equals 19 residues. The V end was cut by 0 bases, the J end by 1 base, with 22 bases between. Germline V gene sequence: CDR1 DFQATT, CDR2 SNEGSKA (reference sequence).

The V and J genes are TRBV12-3 or TRBV12-4 and TRBJ1-2; no definite D call. Between the trimmed V and J ends, which lost 5 bases and 4 bases, there was a span of 14 bases. The CDR3 is made up of 14 amino acids. CDR3 sequence: CASSRAPASYGYTF. CDR3 in DNA: TGTGCCAGCAGTAGGGCACCGGCTTCCTATGGCTACACCTTC.

This clonotype was found many times. The V call is TRBV5-1, the J call TRBJ1-2, with 7 bases matching TRBD1. Germline loops: CDR1 SGHRS, CDR2 YFSETQ. The CDR3 has 14 residues. V shed 3 bases, J shed 4 bases, and the junction held 6 bases outside the gene matches. CDR3 sequence: CASSSSGTAYGYTF. In DNA form, the CDR3 reads TGCGCCAGCAGCTCGTCCGGGACAGCCTATGGCTACACCTTC. The variable domain in full, completed from reference TRBV5-1 and TRBJ1-2, reads KAGVTQTPRYLIKTRGQQVTLSCSPISGHRSVSWYQQTPGQGLQFLFEYFSETQRNKGNFPGRFSGRQFSNSRSEMNVSTLELGDSALYLCASSSSGTAYGYTFGSGTRLTVV.

This clonotype was seen a handful of times. This rearrangement joins TRBV5-6 to TRBJ2-1, with TRBD1 as a possible D gene (5 bases). This CDR3 region has 17 residues. V was trimmed by 0 bases and J by 4 bases, leaving 17 bases between them. Germline V gives CDR1 SGHDT, CDR2 YYEEEE. The CDR3 region has the DNA TGTGCCAGCAGCTTGGCCCCAGGGATTCGGCGGTACAATGAGCAGTTCTTC. The encoded protein is CASSLAPGIRRYNEQFF.

The V gene is TRBV5-6, the J gene TRBJ2-7, with D possibly being TRBD2 (6 bases). Germline values: CDR1 SGHDT, CDR2 YYEEEE. Trimming left V 0 bases short and J 6 bases short, with 10 bases between. The CDR3 runs 13 residues. In DNA, the CDR3 is TGTGCCAGCAGCTTGGCCGGGGGACGCGAGCAGTACTTC. The encoded protein is CASSLAGGREQYF.

The V gene is TRBV5-1, the J gene TRBJ2-7; D may correspond to TRBD1 or TRBD2 (5 bases each). The CDR3 length is 14 residues. Trimming removed 4 bases from V and 0 bases from J, with 11 bases in between. Germline-derived CDR1 and CDR2 are SGHRS and YFSETQ. The CDR3 bases are TGCGCCAGCAGCAGGGACGGCTACTCCTACGAGCAGTACTTC. This sequence encodes CASSRDGYSYEQYF.

The chain links TRBV28 to TRBJ1-2, with 7 bases identical to TRBD1. Per germline, CDR1 MDHEN and CDR2 SYDVKM. The CDR3 covers 13 residues. The ends lost 6 bases at V and 4 bases at J; junction bases unmatched: 5. The CDR3 loop is CASRHQGVYGYTF. The CDR3 bases are TGTGCCAGCAGACATCAGGGGGTCTATGGCTACACCTTC.

This sequence joins TRBV28 and TRBJ1-5; TRBD1 agrees at 10 bases. The CDR3 consists of 14 residues. From germline, CDR1 is MDHEN and CDR2 SYDVKM. V shed 7 bases, J shed 5 bases, and the junction held 5 bases outside the gene matches. The CDR3, as DNA: TGTGCCAGCACCCCGGGACAGGGGTATCAGCCCCAGCATTTT. Amino acid sequence: CASTPGQGYQPQHF.

This clonotype has only a few counts. The gene calls are TRBV30 and TRBJ2-1; possible D gene TRBD1, 6 bases. CDR1 and CDR2 (germline): GTSNPN, SVGIG (reference sequence). V lost 0 bases and J 11 bases, leaving 11 bases between the germline ends. The CDR3 runs to 12 residues. The CDR3 reads CAWSVQGQKQFF. The CDR3 DNA is TGTGCCTGGAGTGTACAAGGACAGAAGCAGTTCTTC.

At least ten counts were recorded for this clonotype. This rearrangement joins TRBV9 to TRBJ2-3; TRBD2 agrees at 12 bases. V lost 4 bases, J lost 1 base, and 13 bases stayed unmatched. The CDR3 length is 19 residues. Germline CDR1 SGDLS, CDR2 YYNGEE. The CDR3 DNA sequence: TGTGCCAGCAGCCAGACTAGCGGGAGCTCCTTGTTCGGCACAGATACGCAGTATTTT. It encodes CASSQTSGSSLFGTDTQYF. The full variable domain, in which reference TRBV9 and TRBJ2-3 provide the parts outside the CDR3, is DSGVTQTPKHLITATGQRVTLRCSPRSGDLSVYWYQQSLDQGLQFLIQYYNGEERAKGNILERFSAQQFPDLHSELNLSSLELGDSALYFCASSQTSGSSLFGTDTQYFGPGTRLTVL.

Only one count was recorded for this clonotype. The chain joins TRBV29-1 to TRBJ2-5; 7 bases agree with TRBD1. Germline V gives CDR1 SQVTM, CDR2 ANQGSEA. V shed 2 bases and J 6 bases; nucleotides not matched to a gene: 9. There are 14 residues in the CDR3. The CDR3 coding sequence is TGCAGCGTTGAATACGTGACAGGGTGGAAGACCCAGTACTTC. The encoded protein is CSVEYVTGWKTQYF.

This clonotype has more than one count but fewer than ten. The CDR3 region has the DNA TGCAGCGCACTAGCCTCCTTAGGGGAGCAGTTCTTC. It yields the protein CSALASLGEQFF. The V gene is TRBV29-1, the J gene TRBJ2-1; perhaps TRBD2 as D (6 bases). Germline V gives CDR1 SQVTM, CDR2 ANQGSEA. V lost 7 bases, J lost 10 bases, and 17 bases lay in between. The CDR3 has 12 residues.

Ten or more counts support this clonotype. The J gene is TRBJ1-6, the V gene TRBV12-3 or TRBV12-4; D gene unclear. V was shortened by 8 bases and J by 6 bases, with 11 bases between the two germline ends. The CDR3 runs to 13 residues. The CDR3: CASHGGTNSPLHF. DNA for the CDR3: TGTGCCAGCCACGGCGGAACTAATTCACCCCTCCACTTT.

This clonotype was counted ten times or more. V usage is TRBV7-6 and J usage is TRBJ2-3; no definite D call. There are 14 residues in the CDR3. V dropped 4 bases and J dropped 0 bases, with 8 bases sitting between them. Per the germline V gene, CDR1 is SGHVS and CDR2 is FNYEAQ. CDR3 sequence (DNA): TGTGCCAGCAGCTACGGTGGTAGCACAGATACGCAGTATTTT. It encodes CASSYGGSTDTQYF.

This clonotype was found a few times. The V gene is TRBV13, the J gene TRBJ2-1; D gene ambiguous. Germline assignment: CDR1 PRHDT and CDR2 FYEKMQ (reference sequence). The CDR3 totals 15 residues. Trimming stripped 3 bases from V and 3 bases from J, with 12 bases between. The CDR3 region is CASSLRPPVYNEQFF. CDR3 in DNA: TGTGCCAGCAGCTTGCGGCCTCCCGTCTACAATGAGCAGTTCTTC.

This clonotype was recorded many times. This chain connects TRBV29-1 to TRBJ2-1, with 9 bases lining up with TRBD2. CDR3 length: 14 residues. Germline V gives CDR1 SQVTM, CDR2 ANQGSEA. V trimming: 3 bases; J trimming: 4 bases; junction bases outside the gene matches: 4. The CDR3 DNA sequence: TGCAGCGTTGATCCTAGCGGGGTATACAATGAGCAGTTCTTC. It encodes CSVDPSGVYNEQFF.

This clonotype was seen ten or more times. This chain links TRBV6-2 or TRBV6-3 with TRBJ2-3; 12 nucleotides agree with TRBD2. From germline, CDR1 is MNHEY and CDR2 SVGEGT. CDR3 length: 15 amino acids. Trimming at V came to 6 bases and at J to 9 bases, leaving 10 bases not matched to a gene. CDR3 DNA sequence: TGTGCCAGCAGCTCTAGCGGGGGGGCCTTGGGGACGCAGTATTTT. It is translated as CASSSSGGALGTQYF.

This chain links TRBV12-3 or TRBV12-4 with TRBJ2-7, with D possibly being TRBD1 (5 bases). V shed 7 bases and J shed 2 bases, with 12 bases lying between them. The CDR3 covers 13 residues. The CDR3 protein is CASTETGAYEQYF. CDR3 coding DNA: TGTGCCAGCACTGAAACAGGCGCCTACGAGCAGTACTTC.

This clonotype showed up just a few times. The chain couples TRBV11-3 to TRBJ1-1, with unresolved D. This CDR3 spans 13 amino acids. Germline V gene sequence: CDR1 SGHNT, CDR2 YENEEA. V dropped 5 bases and J dropped 0 bases, with 7 bases sitting between them. CDR3 in amino acids: CASSGRMNTEAFF. DNA for the CDR3: TGTGCCAGCAGCGGCCGAATGAACACTGAAGCTTTCTTT.

This clonotype was observed at least ten times. This chain joins TRBV29-1 and TRBJ2-5; no clear D. The CDR3 runs to 12 residues. The V end lost 7 bases, the J end lost 4 bases, and 13 bases lay between the germline ends. Per the germline V gene, CDR1 is SQVTM and CDR2 is ANQGSEA. The CDR3 loop reads CSAPAGRETQYF. Written as DNA, the CDR3 is TGCAGCGCCCCGGCAGGTCGAGAGACCCAGTACTTC.

This clonotype was picked up a small number of times. V and J are TRBV10-3 and TRBJ2-5; D is undetermined. The V end was cut by 5 bases, the J end by 5 bases, with 15 bases between. Germline loops: CDR1 ENHRY, CDR2 SYGVKD. The CDR3 length is 14 residues. CDR3 in DNA: TGTGCCATCAGTACAACTGGGGTCGAGGAGACCCAGTACTTC. Its protein is CAISTTGVEETQYF.

The J gene is TRBJ2-3, the V gene TRBV28; 7 nucleotides align to TRBD2. This CDR3 is 14 amino acids long. V was clipped by 5 bases and J by 5 bases; unmatched bases: 7. Germline lookup yields CDR1 MDHEN and CDR2 SYDVKM. This CDR3 reads CASSLAGDQDTQYF. The CDR3 DNA reads as TGTGCCAGCAGTCTCGCGGGAGATCAAGATACGCAGTATTTT. Drawing the rest from reference TRBV28 and TRBJ2-3, the complete variable domain is DVKVTQSSRYLVKRTGEKVFLECVQDMDHENMFWYRQDPGLGLRLIYFSYDVKMKEKGDIPEGYSVSREKKERFSLILESASTNQTSMYLCASSLAGDQDTQYFGPGTRLTVL.

This chain joins TRBV20-1 and TRBJ2-1; 11 bases match TRBD2. CDR1 is DFQATT, CDR2 SNEGSKA, per germline (reference sequence). Trimming at V came to 4 bases and at J to 7 bases, leaving 9 bases not matched to a gene. The CDR3 is made up of 15 amino acids. Here the CDR3 reads CSATGTSGYGNEQFF. The CDR3 coding sequence is TGCAGTGCTACCGGGACTAGCGGTTATGGGAATGAGCAGTTCTTC.

Comments on this clonotype: Possible read error: a much larger clone is one base away. The chain combines TRBV12-3 or TRBV12-4 with TRBJ2-6; D not certain. V was trimmed by 6 bases and J by 2 bases, leaving 11 bases between them. The CDR3 consists of 15 residues. CDR3 nucleotides: TGTGCCAGCAGCCCAAGAGAGGCTGGGGCCAACGTCCTGACTTTC. Its translation is CASSPREAGANVLTF.

At least ten counts were recorded for this clonotype. The chain has TRBV5-1 and TRBJ1-3; TRBD1 matches at 9 bases. CDR1 and CDR2 (germline): SGHRS, YFSETQ. V was pared by 3 bases and J by 2 bases, with 6 bases of the junction left unmatched. The CDR3 length is 16 residues. This CDR3 is CASSWGQGETGNTIYF. The CDR3, as DNA: TGCGCCAGCAGCTGGGGACAGGGAGAAACTGGAAACACCATATATTTT. Full variable domain (rest looked up from reference TRBV5-1 and TRBJ1-3): KAGVTQTPRYLIKTRGQQVTLSCSPISGHRSVSWYQQTPGQGLQFLFEYFSETQRNKGNFPGRFSGRQFSNSRSEMNVSTLELGDSALYLCASSWGQGETGNTIYFGEGSWLTVV.

This clonotype occurred many times. CDR3 amino acids: CASSHGGDGQQETQYF. The CDR3 region has the DNA TGTGCCAGCAGCCACGGCGGGGACGGGCAACAAGAGACCCAGTACTTC. This chain links TRBV4-2 with TRBJ2-5; D perhaps matches TRBD2 (6 bases). Between the trimmed V and J ends, which lost 3 bases and 2 bases, there was a span of 16 bases. The length of the CDR3 is 16 residues. Germline V CDR1 and CDR2: LGHNA, YNFKEQ.

This clonotype was found many times. This chain uses TRBV18 with TRBJ2-5, with a possible D match to TRBD1 (6 bases). The length of the CDR3 is 16 residues. From germline, CDR1 is KGHSH and CDR2 LQKENI. Trimming left V 2 bases short and J 0 bases short, with 13 bases between. The CDR3 coding sequence is TGTGCCAGCTCACCAAGGTTAGGACAGAACCAAGAGACCCAGTACTTC. Its translation: CASSPRLGQNQETQYF. Using reference TRBV18 and TRBJ2-5 for the parts outside the CDR3, the full variable domain is NAGVMQNPRHLVRRRGQEARLRCSPMKGHSHVYWYRQLPEEGLKFMVYLQKENIIDESGMPKERFSAEFPKEGPSILRIQQVVRGDSAAYFCASSPRLGQNQETQYFGPGTRLLVL.